Presented here are 20 T cell receptor beta chains from one specimen sequenced in a study of blood T cell repertoires in COVID-19. The repertoire was sequenced with immunoSEQ multiplex PCR; TCRdb's copy has only in-frame clones and lacks some. The sample holds some 700,000 clones, about nine tenths seen once. Sequenced: peripheral blood. These receptors all stem from a young woman with acute or convalescent COVID-19.

This clone has more than one count but fewer than ten. The rearrangement uses TRBV7-9 and TRBJ1-1; D is ambiguous. The CDR3 runs 16 residues. V shed 5 bases and J shed 0 bases, with 16 bases lying between them. Germline assignment: CDR1 SEHNR and CDR2 FQNEAQ (reference sequence). CDR3 residues: CASSLEIGYMNTEAFF. CDR3 in DNA: TGTGCCAGCAGCCTCGAAATTGGTTACATGAACACTGAAGCTTTCTTT.

This chain uses TRBV7-2 with TRBJ1-5, with a weak D call TRBD1 (6 bases). Trimming pared 4 bases from V and 0 bases from J, leaving 13 bases between. The CDR3 sequence is 16 residues long. Germline V gene data show CDR1 as SGHTA and CDR2 as FQGNSA. CDR3 residues: CASSSGTPYSNQPQHF. The DNA of the CDR3 is TGTGCCAGCAGCTCCGGGACACCGTATAGCAATCAGCCCCAGCATTTT. Full variable domain (remainder filled in from reference TRBV7-2 and TRBJ1-5): GAGVSQSPSNKVTEKGKDVELRCDPISGHTALYWYRQSLGQGLEFLIYFQGNSAPDKSGLPSDRFSAERTGGSVSTLTIQRTQQEDSAVYLCASSSGTPYSNQPQHFGDGTRLSIL.

This clone is a singleton in its sample. The chain has TRBV18 and TRBJ1-3; D gene uncertain. V lost 3 bases, J lost 0 bases, and 9 bases lay in between. Germline V gene data show CDR1 as KGHSH and CDR2 as LQKENI. The CDR3 runs 15 residues. CDR3 residues: CASSPGSNSGNTIYF. The CDR3 nucleotides read TGTGCCAGCTCACCTGGGAGCAACTCTGGAAACACCATATATTTT.

V gene TRBV28 combines with J gene TRBJ1-2, with D maybe TRBD1 (6 bases). V was cut by 6 bases and J by 3 bases, with 20 bases left in between. The germline V gene encodes CDR1 MDHEN and CDR2 SYDVKM. This CDR3 has 16 residues. CDR3 nucleotides: TGTGCCAGCAGGATACACAGTACAGGGACCTACTATGGCTACACCTTC. Translating it yields CASRIHSTGTYYGYTF.

As to this clone: Additional DNA sequences in this sample encode the identical CDR3. V and J are TRBV9 and TRBJ2-3, with D perhaps matching TRBD1 (5 bases). This CDR3 spans 13 amino acids. The V end lost 2 bases, the J end lost 3 bases, and 7 bases lay between the germline ends. Germline CDR1 is SGDLS and CDR2 is YYNGEE. As DNA, the CDR3 is TGTGCCAGCAGCGTCCCAGGGACAGATACGCAGTATTTT. This sequence encodes CASSVPGTDTQYF.

The chain carries TRBV18 and TRBJ1-4; tentative D call: TRBD1 (6 bases). Germline V gene sequence: CDR1 KGHSH, CDR2 LQKENI. The CDR3 covers 16 residues. Trimming took off 5 bases at V and 4 bases at J, with 17 bases between the two ends. This CDR3 reads CASSKSVGQFNEKLFF. The CDR3 bases are TGTGCCAGCTCAAAGAGTGTAGGACAGTTTAATGAAAAACTGTTTTTT. Filled out from reference TRBV18 and TRBJ1-4, the complete variable domain reads NAGVMQNPRHLVRRRGQEARLRCSPMKGHSHVYWYRQLPEEGLKFMVYLQKENIIDESGMPKERFSAEFPKEGPSILRIQQVVRGDSAAYFCASSKSVGQFNEKLFFGSGTQLSVL.

The chain carries TRBV28 and TRBJ1-4, with a possible D match to TRBD1 (5 bases). The CDR3 contains 14 residues. CDR1 MDHEN and CDR2 SYDVKM come from the germline V gene. The V end lost 7 bases, the J end lost 4 bases, and 13 bases lay between the germline ends. The CDR3 DNA sequence: TGTGCCAGCAAATGGGACTGGAATAATGAAAAACTGTTTTTT. It encodes CASKWDWNNEKLFF.

This clone appeared a few times. The chain carries TRBV30 and TRBJ2-3, with D unresolved. The germline V gene has CDR1 GTSNPN and CDR2 SVGIG (reference sequence). This CDR3 is built from 16 residues. Trimming took off 2 bases at V and 2 bases at J, with 17 bases between the two ends. CDR3 sequence: CAWSSGVLKFTDTQYF. As DNA, the CDR3 is TGTGCCTGGAGTTCGGGTGTGCTGAAATTCACAGATACGCAGTATTTT.

This clone was recorded a few times. The J gene is TRBJ1-2, the V gene TRBV28; 12 nucleotides align to TRBD1. The CDR3 runs 13 residues. Unmatched junction bases numbered 8, after V lost 5 bases and J lost 13 bases. Germline assignment: CDR1 MDHEN and CDR2 SYDVKM. The CDR3 here is CASSRDRGLHCTF. The CDR3 bases are TGTGCCAGCAGTCGGGACAGGGGGCTCCACTGCACCTTC.

The chain combines TRBV7-6 with TRBJ2-1; D unresolved. The germline CDR1 and CDR2 sequences are SGHVS and FNYEAQ. The V and J ends lost 6 bases and 4 bases respectively, with 19 bases between them. The CDR3 contains 16 residues. CDR3 sequence (DNA): TGTGCCAGCAGTACCCAGGCGTCATTGATATACAATGAGCAGTTCTTC. This encodes CASSTQASLIYNEQFF.

Points on this clone: The sample contains more than one DNA sequence encoding this CDR3. V gene TRBV18 combines with J gene TRBJ1-2; no firm D call. Trimming left V 3 bases short and J 0 bases short, with 5 bases between. CDR1 KGHSH and CDR2 LQKENI come from the germline V gene. The CDR3 has 13 amino acids. The CDR3 protein is CASSPDSNYGYTF. The DNA of the CDR3 is TGTGCCAGCTCACCCGACTCTAACTATGGCTACACCTTC.

For this clone: The sample carries other DNA sequences with the same CDR3. This chain connects TRBV6-5 to TRBJ1-1, with 8 positions matching TRBD1. The V gene end was trimmed by 2 bases and the J gene end by 4 bases; junction bases not matched to a gene: 6. CDR3 length: 15 residues. Germline V gives CDR1 MNHEY, CDR2 SVGAGI. The CDR3 protein is CASSYTQGASTEAFF. CDR3 nucleotide sequence: TGTGCCAGCAGTTACACTCAGGGGGCGAGCACTGAAGCTTTCTTT.

The rearrangement joins TRBV5-1 to TRBJ1-1; the match to TRBD1 covers 8 bases. CDR1 is SGHRS, CDR2 YFSETQ, per germline. V shed 4 bases, J shed 6 bases, and the junction held 5 bases outside the gene matches. This CDR3 is 13 amino acids long. The CDR3 sequence is CASSLQGGAEAFF. The CDR3 DNA reads TGCGCCAGCAGCCTACAGGGGGGGGCTGAAGCTTTCTTT.

This chain links TRBV30 with TRBJ2-1; maybe TRBD1 (6 bases). The CDR3 is 11 residues long. CDR1 and CDR2 from the germline V gene are GTSNPN and SVGIG (reference sequence). Trimming removed 0 bases at V and 12 bases at J, with 9 bases between. The CDR3 spells CAWSVAGAQFF. The CDR3 DNA reads as TGTGCCTGGAGTGTGGCAGGGGCGCAGTTCTTC. The full variable domain, in which reference TRBV30 and TRBJ2-1 provide the parts outside the CDR3, is SQTIHQWPATLVQPVGSPLSLECTVEGTSNPNLYWYRQAAGRGLQLLFYSVGIGQISSEVPQNLSASRPQDRQFILSSKKLLLSDSGFYLCAWSVAGAQFFGPGTRLTVL.

The rearrangement joins TRBV30 to TRBJ1-1; D possibly corresponds to TRBD1 (6 bases). This CDR3 has 14 amino acids. Germline V gene data show CDR1 as GTSNPN and CDR2 as SVGIG (reference sequence). With 2 bases removed from V and 4 bases from J, the gap between germline ends came to 14 bases. The CDR3 coding sequence is TGTGCCTGGAGTTTGGGGGAAGGGGGCACTGAAGCTTTCTTT. Translated: CAWSLGEGGTEAFF.

This chain links TRBV6-5 with TRBJ2-1, with 8 bases aligning to TRBD1. The germline CDR1 and CDR2 sequences are MNHEY and SVGAGI. CDR3 size: 13 residues. V was clipped by 10 bases and J by 13 bases; unmatched bases: 15. CDR3 sequence (DNA): TGTGCCACCGGACAGGGAGGAATATTAGCACAGTTCTTC. Protein sequence: CATGQGGILAQFF.

The chain couples TRBV2 to TRBJ1-2; TRBD1 agrees at 8 bases. CDR1 SNHLY and CDR2 FYNNEI come from the germline V gene. The ends lost 6 bases at V and 2 bases at J; junction bases unmatched: 11. CDR3 length: 16 residues. The CDR3 spells CASRGQVPSQNYGYTF. The CDR3 coding sequence is TGTGCCAGCAGGGGACAGGTCCCCTCTCAAAACTATGGCTACACCTTC.

This clone was recorded once. The gene calls are TRBV6-4 and TRBJ1-6; 7 bases align to TRBD1. J gave up 10 bases and V 4 bases, and 10 bases lay outside the gene matches. The germline V gene has CDR1 MRHNA and CDR2 SNTAGT. The CDR3 consists of 15 residues. In nucleotides, the CDR3 is TGTGCCAGCAGTGTCGGACAGGATTTCGGATCACCCCTCCACTTT. Protein product: CASSVGQDFGSPLHF.

The CDR3 DNA is TGTGCCAGCAGCCAAGAGGGACAGGGCATTGGAAACACCATATATTTT. Its translation: CASSQEGQGIGNTIYF. The rearrangement links TRBV3-1 (or the pseudogene TRBV3-2) to TRBJ1-3; TRBD1 agrees at 9 bases. V shed 0 bases and J 3 bases; nucleotides not matched to a gene: 3. CDR1 is LGHDT and CDR2 is YNNKEL in the germline V gene (reference sequence). This CDR3 has 16 residues.

The count of this clone is one. CDR3 amino acids: CASSQEGPGYSPLHF. The CDR3 nucleotides are TGTGCCAGCAGCCAAGAAGGCCCGGGATATTCACCCCTCCACTTT. V and J are TRBV3-1 (or the pseudogene TRBV3-2) and TRBJ1-6; D unclear. Deletions cut 0 bases from V and 8 bases from J, with 11 bases between. The CDR3 length is 15 residues. Germline V gives CDR1 LGHDT, CDR2 YNNKEL (reference sequence).